The 26 T cell receptor beta chains reported below all come from one sample, sequenced in a study of cytomegalovirus exposure and HLA in healthy donors. PCR employed 60 Vbeta and 13 Jbeta primers. Libraries were prepared by immunoSEQ multiplex PCR; TCRdb keeps only in-frame clonotypes and omits some of them. The sample includes approximately 140,000 clones, more than 75% seen only once; the top ten take about 6.8%. Input material: PBMCs. Every receptor here comes from a woman aged 40 to 49 in good health and CMV-seropositive.

In this sample, this clone turned up a few times. A junction end diverges from the germline sequence, so it may reflect a read error. This chain links TRBV5-8 with TRBJ1-4; no reliable D call. This CDR3 has 14 amino acids. Per the germline V gene, CDR1 is SGHTS and CDR2 is YDEGEE. CDR3 in amino acids: CASTPRRANEKLFF. In DNA form, the CDR3 reads TGTGCCAGCACCCCTAGGAGGGCAAATGAGAAACTGTTTTTT.

In this sample, this clone turned up once. The chain joins TRBV6-1 to TRBJ2-1; D gene uncertain. The CDR3 has 13 amino acids. The germline gives CDR1 MNHNS, CDR2 SASEGT. Trimming took off 0 bases at V and 7 bases at J, with 7 bases between the two ends. The CDR3 DNA follows: TGTGCCAGCAGTGAAGCGGAGAGGAATGAGCAGTTCTTC. Encoded protein: CASSEAERNEQFF.

The chain uses TRBV27 and TRBJ2-5, with a tentative D call TRBD2 (5 bases). V was cut by 6 bases and J by 1 base, with 9 bases left in between. Germline V gives CDR1 MNHEY, CDR2 SMNVEV (reference sequence). This CDR3 is 13 amino acids long. CDR3 sequence reads: CASSPSRQETQYF. The CDR3 DNA is TGTGCCAGCAGCCCTAGCCGCCAAGAGACCCAGTACTTC.

This chain connects TRBV18 to TRBJ2-7, with 10 positions matching TRBD1. Germline CDR1 KGHSH, CDR2 LQKENI. This CDR3 has 17 residues. The ends lost 4 bases at V and 3 bases at J; junction bases unmatched: 12. The CDR3 is CASSLAGPGQGLYEQYF. CDR3 bases: TGTGCCAGCTCACTAGCCGGTCCGGGACAGGGGCTCTACGAGCAGTACTTC.

The V and J genes are TRBV5-1 and TRBJ2-1; 9 positions match TRBD2. V lost 2 bases, J lost 7 bases, and 13 bases stayed unmatched. This CDR3 is 17 amino acids long. From germline, CDR1 is SGHRS and CDR2 YFSETQ. Here the CDR3 reads CASSFLVAGARRNEQFF. The DNA for the CDR3 is TGCGCCAGCAGCTTCCTGGTAGCGGGAGCAAGAAGGAATGAGCAGTTCTTC.

The chain joins TRBV4-1 to TRBJ2-7; 7 bases fit TRBD2. CDR1 and CDR2 (germline): MGHRA, YSYEKL. The CDR3 has 17 amino acids. The V and J ends lost 4 bases and 3 bases, in that order; junction bases with no gene match: 15. The CDR3 protein is CASSRDLGPGGSYEQYF. The CDR3 region has the DNA TGCGCCAGCAGCCGAGATCTCGGACCGGGGGGTAGCTACGAGCAGTACTTC.

The J gene is TRBJ2-1, the V gene TRBV2, with TRBD2 matching over 7 bases. With 3 bases clipped from V and 3 bases from J, the junction kept 5 bases outside the gene matches. Germline V gene lookup returns CDR1 SNHLY and CDR2 FYNNEI. The CDR3 covers 15 residues. In DNA, the CDR3 is TGTGCCAGCAGTGAGCCTAGCGGAAGCTACAATGAGCAGTTCTTC. Protein: CASSEPSGSYNEQFF.

This clone occurred once. The V gene is TRBV2, the J gene TRBJ2-5; TRBD2 aligns across 11 bases. The CDR3 has 16 amino acids. Germline-derived CDR1 and CDR2 are SNHLY and FYNNEI. J lost 3 bases, V lost 4 bases, and 7 bases had no gene match. CDR3 sequence (DNA): TGTGCCAGCAGTGCTAGCGGGAGGCCCCCAAAAGAGACCCAGTACTTC. Translating gives CASSASGRPPKETQYF.

The J gene is TRBJ1-3, the V gene TRBV27; 7 bases agree with TRBD1. V lost 6 bases, J lost 4 bases, and 3 bases stayed unmatched. The germline gives CDR1 MNHEY, CDR2 SMNVEV (reference sequence). The CDR3 has 13 residues. The CDR3 is CASRNRGGNTIYF. CDR3 nucleotides: TGTGCCAGCAGGAACAGGGGAGGAAACACCATATATTTT.

CDR3 region: CASSPPTSGRAYEQFF. The CDR3 DNA is TGTGCCAGCAGCCCGCCCACGAGCGGGAGGGCCTATGAGCAGTTCTTC. The chain uses TRBV7-9 and TRBJ2-1; 10 bases are a match to TRBD2. The V gene end was trimmed by 5 bases and the J gene end by 8 bases; junction bases not matched to a gene: 12. Germline V gene data show CDR1 as SEHNR and CDR2 as FQNEAQ (reference sequence). The CDR3 length is 16 residues.

V and J are TRBV5-4 and TRBJ2-3; 13 positions match TRBD2. J was trimmed by 0 bases and V by 4 bases; bases with no gene match: 5. The CDR3 length is 17 residues. The germline V gene encodes CDR1 SGHNT and CDR2 YYREEE (reference sequence). The CDR3 DNA reads as TGTGCCAGCAGCCCTGGGACTAGCGGGGTTAGCACAGATACGCAGTATTTT. Translated: CASSPGTSGVSTDTQYF.

Here the CDR3 DNA reads TGTGCCAGTAGTATGGTGGCAGGACAAGCTTACGAGCAGTACTTC. Encoded protein: CASSMVAGQAYEQYF. The chain joins TRBV19 to TRBJ2-7; possibly TRBD1 for D (5 bases). Germline lookup yields CDR1 LNHDA and CDR2 SQIVND (reference sequence). Trimming shortened V by 3 bases and J by 4 bases, and 16 bases separated the two germline ends. The CDR3 length is 15 residues.

The chain links TRBV27 to TRBJ2-7, with 8 bases aligning to TRBD1. Trimming at V came to 6 bases and at J to 2 bases, leaving 3 bases not matched to a gene. CDR1 is MNHEY, CDR2 SMNVEV, per germline (reference sequence). CDR3 length equals 13 residues. The CDR3 spells CASRLQGAYEQYF. For the CDR3, the DNA is TGTGCCAGCAGATTACAGGGGGCCTACGAGCAGTACTTC.

This chain connects TRBV29-1 to TRBJ2-3; 8 bases match TRBD2. Trimming took 0 bases from V and 1 from J; bases not matched to a gene: 3. The CDR3 loop spans 15 amino acids. The germline gives CDR1 SQVTM, CDR2 ANQGSEA. The CDR3 here is CSVEDPGRGTDTQYF. As DNA, the CDR3 is TGCAGCGTTGAAGATCCCGGGAGGGGCACAGATACGCAGTATTTT.

This clone was seen only once. This rearrangement joins TRBV5-5 to TRBJ2-1, with TRBD1 as a possible D gene (5 bases). Trimming took off 4 bases at V and 0 bases at J, with 11 bases between the two ends. This CDR3 has 15 residues. Looked up from germline, CDR1 is SGHKS and CDR2 is YYEKEE (reference sequence). CDR3 nucleotide sequence: TGTGCCAGCAGCACCCTAGGGGACTCCTACAATGAGCAGTTCTTC. This gives the protein CASSTLGDSYNEQFF.

This clone was found once. The rearrangement uses TRBV6-5 and TRBJ2-5; 7 positions agree with TRBD1. This CDR3 is 15 amino acids long. In germline, CDR1 is MNHEY, CDR2 SVGAGI. V gave up 7 bases and J gave up 4 bases; unmatched junction bases: 12. CDR3 residues: CASTRDSSGRETQYF. Written as DNA, the CDR3 is TGTGCCAGCACCCGGGACAGCTCAGGGCGAGAGACCCAGTACTTC.

This chain connects TRBV2 to TRBJ2-7, with 7 bases identical to TRBD2. The CDR3 is made up of 14 amino acids. Trimming took 6 bases from V and 6 from J; bases not matched to a gene: 11. Germline V gene sequence: CDR1 SNHLY, CDR2 FYNNEI. CDR3 sequence reads: CASSWRGSVGEQYF. DNA of the CDR3: TGTGCCAGCAGCTGGCGGGGGAGCGTCGGCGAGCAGTACTTC.

The chain has TRBV6-7 and TRBJ2-3, with D tentatively TRBD2 (6 bases). TRBV6-7 is classed as an ORF, of uncertain function. Trimming pared 10 bases from V and 1 base from J, leaving 15 bases between. The CDR3 sequence is 14 residues long. The CDR3 region is CAIQLPGGTDTQYF. CDR3 DNA: TGTGCCATCCAGCTGCCGGGGGGCACAGATACGCAGTATTTT.

The genes are TRBV6-5 and TRBJ2-2, with TRBD1 identical over 7 bases. V dropped 6 bases and J dropped 3; count of bases not matched to a gene: 7. Per germline, CDR1 MNHEY and CDR2 SVGAGI. The CDR3 is 15 amino acids. CDR3 in amino acids: CASSSQGSYTGELFF. In DNA, the CDR3 is TGTGCCAGCAGCTCACAGGGGTCGTACACCGGGGAGCTGTTTTTT.

The chain links TRBV27 to TRBJ2-7, with 8 positions matching TRBD1. J was trimmed by 6 bases and V by 7 bases; bases with no gene match: 14. The CDR3 is 15 residues long. Germline V gene sequence: CDR1 MNHEY, CDR2 SMNVEV (reference sequence). As DNA, the CDR3 is TGTGCCAGCAATCCAATGGGGGGACAGGTGACCGAGCAGTACTTC. Amino acid sequence: CASNPMGGQVTEQYF.

This chain connects TRBV7-9 to TRBJ2-5, with TRBD1 matching over 9 bases. The CDR3 contains 17 residues. Germline CDR1 and CDR2: SEHNR and FQNEAQ (reference sequence). After removal of 4 bases from V and 2 bases from J, the junction contained 11 bases not matched to a gene. The CDR3 nucleotides read TGTGCCAGCAGCTCCACTCCGGACAGGGGCCAACAAGAGACCCAGTACTTC. It specifies CASSSTPDRGQQETQYF.

The chain links TRBV5-6 to TRBJ2-1; TRBD2 agrees at 10 bases. The V segment lost 1 base and the J segment 9 bases; nucleotides outside the gene matches: 7. This CDR3 is 15 amino acids long. Germline CDR1 SGHDT, CDR2 YYEEEE. The CDR3 region is CASSLSLAGVPEQFF. CDR3 bases: TGTGCCAGCAGCTTGTCCCTAGCGGGAGTCCCTGAGCAGTTCTTC.

The V gene is TRBV10-2, the J gene TRBJ2-1; 12 nucleotides match TRBD1. Trimming removed 3 bases from V and 8 bases from J; junction bases left unmatched: 5. This CDR3 contains 15 residues. Germline V gene sequence: CDR1 WSHSY, CDR2 SAAADI. CDR3 bases: TGCGCCAGCAGTGACGCCGGGACAGGGGGCTATGAGCAGTTCTTC. This gives the protein CASSDAGTGGYEQFF.

Here the CDR3 reads CASSGSLGLAGGNEQFF. Written as DNA, the CDR3 is TGTGCCAGTTCGGGGAGCCTGGGACTAGCGGGAGGCAATGAGCAGTTCTTC. V is TRBV19 and J is TRBJ2-1, with TRBD2 matching 15 bases. V was clipped by 8 bases and J by 6 bases; unmatched bases: 11. There are 17 residues in the CDR3. The germline V gene has CDR1 LNHDA and CDR2 SQIVND (reference sequence).

This clone occurred once. The chain combines TRBV27 with TRBJ2-5; 8 nucleotides line up with TRBD2. The V gene's germline CDR1 is MNHEY and CDR2 SMNVEV (reference sequence). V lost 1 base and J lost 1; bases outside the gene matches: 5. The CDR3 is 16 residues long. CDR3 loop: CASSLWGLGGQETQYF. The CDR3 DNA sequence: TGTGCCAGCAGTTTATGGGGACTAGGGGGCCAAGAGACCCAGTACTTC.

This clone was seen only a few times. The chain links TRBV7-9 to TRBJ2-5; D is ambiguous. V gave up 3 bases and J gave up 0 bases, with 11 bases separating them. CDR1 SEHNR and CDR2 FQNEAQ come from the germline V gene (reference sequence). This CDR3 comprises 15 residues. The CDR3, as DNA: TGTGCCAGCAGCTTGCCTAGATCGTACCAAGAGACCCAGTACTTC. Translated, it gives CASSLPRSYQETQYF.